The clone carrying this T cell receptor (beta chain) was counted between two and nine times. The V gene's germline CDR1 is SGHTA and CDR2 FQGNSA. This CDR3 comprises 13 residues. The germline V and J ends were trimmed by 3 bases and 0 bases, with 5 bases remaining between them. The age range of participants was about 18 to 95 years, with residence in fewer than 25 US areas. Participant-given clinical history determined each cohort assignment. Study processing details: Quantification of nucleated cells was approximated via reference gene primer amplification. TCRdb keeps only in-frame clones here, not all; method: immunoSEQ multiplex PCR. V and J calls and clone size follow that table, whereas D and trimming were derived from the DNA. The top ten clones hold around 5.8% of a sample with around 49,000 clones, 78% of them seen once. This entry comes from a study of blood T cell repertoires in COVID-19.

Sequencing input: PBMCs or T cells enriched from blood (not recorded which). V and J are TRBV7-2 and TRBJ1-1; no clear D. This receptor was identified in a woman aged 50 to 65 with acute COVID-19. CDR3 in amino acids: CASSFTVNTEAFF. The DNA of the CDR3 is TGTGCCAGCAGCTTTACAGTGAACACTGAAGCTTTCTTT.